What follows are 22 T cell receptor beta chains derived from one specimen sequenced in a study of blood T cell repertoires in COVID-19. Libraries were prepared by immunoSEQ multiplex PCR; TCRdb keeps only in-frame clonotypes and omits some of them. The data hold 150,000 to 200,000 clones, with just over 90% observed a single time. Material: peripheral blood. The receptors derive from a woman in her sixties or seventies with COVID-19, enrolled during active disease.

The chain carries TRBV5-6 and TRBJ2-1, with 14 bases fitting TRBD2. V trimming: 4 bases; J trimming: 2 bases; junction bases outside the gene matches: 5. In germline, CDR1 is SGHDT, CDR2 YYEEEE. The CDR3 contains 17 residues. The DNA for the CDR3 is TGTGCCAGCAGCCCTGGGACTAGCGGGGGTCCCTACAATGAGCAGTTCTTC. Translating it yields CASSPGTSGGPYNEQFF.

V and J are TRBV3-1 (or the pseudogene TRBV3-2) and TRBJ2-7; 8 nucleotides match TRBD2. The CDR3 runs to 13 residues. V dropped 8 bases and J dropped 2; count of bases not matched to a gene: 5. The germline V gene has CDR1 LGHDT and CDR2 YNNKEL (reference sequence). The CDR3, as DNA: TGTGCCAGCGCCCGGGGGGGGGCCTACGAGCAGTACTTC. Translating gives CASARGGAYEQYF.

The chain combines TRBV10-3 with TRBJ2-1, with 9 bases lining up with TRBD2. Germline-derived CDR1 and CDR2 are ENHRY and SYGVKD. Trimming cost V 0 bases and J 6 bases; bases outside gene matches: 3. This CDR3 contains 15 residues. This CDR3 reads CAISESKAGGNEQFF. The CDR3 DNA follows: TGTGCCATCAGTGAGTCGAAAGCGGGGGGCAATGAGCAGTTCTTC.

This chain uses TRBV21-1 with TRBJ1-1; the DNA was not compared with TRBD1, the D call given in the table. TRBV21-1 is flagged as a pseudogene. The CDR3 has 12 amino acids. The CDR3 region has the DNA TGTGCCAGCAGCATTTTAGGGGTAGGAGCTTTCTTT. Its protein is CASSILGVGAFF.

The chain recombines TRBV27 with TRBJ1-2; D not certain. V lost 3 bases to trimming and J lost 4 bases, with 9 bases between them. The CDR3 has 13 amino acids. Germline lookup yields CDR1 MNHEY and CDR2 SMNVEV (reference sequence). The CDR3 sequence is CASSLAASYGYTF. The DNA for the CDR3 is TGTGCCAGCAGTTTGGCGGCGAGCTATGGCTACACCTTC.

The V gene is TRBV18, the J gene TRBJ1-2; D is perhaps TRBD1 (5 bases). In germline, CDR1 is KGHSH, CDR2 LQKENI. The CDR3 spans 16 residues. V was clipped by 3 bases and J by 0 bases, with 14 bases between them. The CDR3: CASSPITQGSNYGYTF. The DNA of the CDR3 is TGTGCCAGCTCACCCATCACCCAGGGCTCTAACTATGGCTACACCTTC.

This clone was detected once. J is TRBJ1-2 and V is TRBV5-6; a possible D gene is TRBD1 (6 bases). This CDR3 region has 17 residues. From germline, CDR1 is SGHDT and CDR2 YYEEEE. Trimming stripped 5 bases from V and 1 base from J, with 21 bases between. CDR3 region: CASRSLRTAIVNYGYTF. The CDR3 DNA follows: TGTGCCAGCAGGAGCCTCAGGACAGCTATCGTTAACTATGGCTACACCTTC.

The chain joins TRBV9 to TRBJ2-3; 9 bases are a match to TRBD1. CDR1 and CDR2 (germline): SGDLS, YYNGEE. V trimming: 3 bases; J trimming: 1 base; junction bases outside the gene matches: 3. The CDR3 loop spans 15 amino acids. The CDR3 sequence is CASSARDRGTDTQYF. CDR3 bases: TGTGCCAGCAGCGCCCGGGACAGGGGCACAGATACGCAGTATTTT.

The chain carries TRBV9 and TRBJ1-1; D possibly corresponds to TRBD1 (6 bases). The germline V and J ends were trimmed by 3 bases and 0 bases, with 12 bases remaining between them. Germline V gene data show CDR1 as SGDLS and CDR2 as YYNGEE. The CDR3 has 15 amino acids. This CDR3 is CASSARQAVNTEAFF. The CDR3 coding sequence is TGTGCCAGCAGCGCAAGACAGGCCGTGAACACTGAAGCTTTCTTT. Together with reference TRBV9 and TRBJ1-1, the CDR3 gives the full variable domain: DSGVTQTPKHLITATGQRVTLRCSPRSGDLSVYWYQQSLDQGLQFLIQYYNGEERAKGNILERFSAQQFPDLHSELNLSSLELGDSALYFCASSARQAVNTEAFFGQGTRLTVV.

This rearrangement joins TRBV5-1 to TRBJ2-5, with 14 nucleotides matching TRBD2. The CDR3 totals 16 residues. V lost 4 bases and J lost 2; bases outside the gene matches: 4. CDR1 is SGHRS and CDR2 is YFSETQ in the germline V gene. The CDR3 reads CASSPGLAGVQETQYF. The DNA for the CDR3 is TGCGCCAGCAGCCCGGGACTAGCGGGGGTTCAAGAGACCCAGTACTTC.

The CDR3 nucleotides are TGTGCCAGCAGTTACTCGGGAGGGCCGGATGGCTACACCTTC. This translates into CASSYSGGPDGYTF. The rearrangement links TRBV6-2 or TRBV6-3 to TRBJ1-2, with no clear D. Per the germline V gene, CDR1 is MNHEY and CDR2 is SVGEGT. The germline V and J ends were trimmed by 0 bases and 6 bases, with 11 bases remaining between them. The CDR3 covers 14 residues.

The V call is TRBV27, the J call TRBJ1-2; D gene ambiguous. V was pared by 1 base and J by 4 bases, with 10 bases between. Germline CDR1 MNHEY, CDR2 SMNVEV (reference sequence). This CDR3 has 14 amino acids. The CDR3 sequence: CASSLLAGGYGYTF. The CDR3, as DNA: TGTGCCAGCAGTTTATTAGCGGGAGGCTATGGCTACACCTTC.

This clone has only one observation. V usage is TRBV19 and J usage is TRBJ1-1; possible D gene TRBD1, 6 bases. Germline CDR1 and CDR2: LNHDA and SQIVND (reference sequence). The CDR3 runs to 15 residues. Trimming cost V 3 bases and J 4 bases, with 15 bases left between them. The DNA for the CDR3 is TGTGCCAGTAGTATTGGGGGGGGCGCATCCACTGAAGCTTTCTTT. It specifies CASSIGGGASTEAFF.

The chain recombines TRBV7-2 with TRBJ1-4; D remains unclear. Germline V lookup: CDR1 SGHTA, CDR2 FQGNSA. Trimming removed 5 bases from V and 5 bases from J, with 9 bases in between. This CDR3 has 13 amino acids. The chain's CDR3 is CASSIVGNEKLFF. The CDR3 region has the DNA TGTGCCAGCAGCATTGTGGGCAATGAAAAACTGTTTTTT.

The J gene is TRBJ1-1, the V gene TRBV19; weak D call: TRBD1 (5 bases). Germline-derived CDR1 and CDR2 are LNHDA and SQIVND (reference sequence). The CDR3 spans 13 residues. The V end was cut by 7 bases, the J end by 1 base, with 10 bases between. The DNA for the CDR3 is TGTGCCAGTACCAGGGTTTCGAACACTGAAGCTTTCTTT. Translated: CASTRVSNTEAFF.

This chain links TRBV5-1 with TRBJ2-5, with TRBD1 matching 8 bases. The germline gives CDR1 SGHRS, CDR2 YFSETQ. The CDR3 has 15 residues. V lost 1 base to trimming and J lost 3 bases; unmatched junction nucleotides: 5. The CDR3 loop is CASSLHGQGEETQYF. CDR3 sequence (DNA): TGCGCCAGCAGCTTGCATGGACAGGGTGAAGAGACCCAGTACTTC.

This clone was seen a few times. The gene calls are TRBV3-1 (or the pseudogene TRBV3-2) and TRBJ1-1; unclear D gene. Trimming removed 4 bases from V and 4 bases from J, with 28 bases in between. The CDR3 covers 19 residues. CDR1 and CDR2 (germline): LGHDT, YNNKEL (reference sequence). The CDR3 protein is CASSLSSLGVWGSATEAFF. The CDR3 DNA reads as TGTGCCAGCAGCCTTTCCTCACTCGGGGTGTGGGGTTCGGCCACTGAAGCTTTCTTT.

This chain connects TRBV5-6 to TRBJ2-4; maybe TRBD1 (5 bases). Trimming shortened V by 0 bases and J by 0 bases, and 10 bases separated the two germline ends. The CDR3 consists of 16 residues. Germline values: CDR1 SGHDT, CDR2 YYEEEE. The CDR3 sequence: CASSLGGRVAKNIQYF. CDR3 DNA sequence: TGTGCCAGCAGCTTGGGGGGCCGGGTAGCCAAAAACATTCAGTACTTC.

This sequence joins TRBV7-2 and TRBJ1-1; no clear D gene. Germline V gives CDR1 SGHTA, CDR2 FQGNSA. Deletions cut 2 bases from V and 2 bases from J, with 15 bases between. This CDR3 region has 16 residues. The CDR3 loop reads CASSLSFFLGNTEAFF. The CDR3, as DNA: TGTGCCAGCAGCTTATCTTTTTTTCTTGGCAACACTGAAGCTTTCTTT.

This sequence joins TRBV18 and TRBJ1-5; 12 positions match TRBD1. The germline CDR1 and CDR2 sequences are KGHSH and LQKENI. V lost 3 bases and J lost 7; bases outside the gene matches: 1. The CDR3 is made up of 14 amino acids. In DNA form, the CDR3 reads TGTGCCAGCTCACCGGGGACAGGGGGCCAGCCCCAGCATTTT. Amino acid sequence: CASSPGTGGQPQHF.

The chain couples TRBV7-9 to TRBJ2-1, with a tentative D call TRBD2 (6 bases). Germline V gene data show CDR1 as SEHNR and CDR2 as FQNEAQ (reference sequence). CDR3 length: 15 residues. Trimming took off 0 bases at V and 4 bases at J, with 10 bases between the two ends. CDR3 region: CASSLATRGYNEQFF. The CDR3 DNA is TGTGCCAGCAGCTTAGCTACACGGGGGTACAATGAGCAGTTCTTC.

The genes are TRBV3-1 (or the pseudogene TRBV3-2) and TRBJ1-6; maybe TRBD1 (5 bases). Germline V CDR1 and CDR2: LGHDT, YNNKEL (reference sequence). The V and J ends lost 5 bases and 8 bases respectively, with 19 bases between them. CDR3 length: 16 residues. In DNA, the CDR3 is TGTGCCAGCAGCAGAGTTGTGGCGGCAGGGCATTCACCCCTCCACTTT. Amino acids: CASSRVVAAGHSPLHF.